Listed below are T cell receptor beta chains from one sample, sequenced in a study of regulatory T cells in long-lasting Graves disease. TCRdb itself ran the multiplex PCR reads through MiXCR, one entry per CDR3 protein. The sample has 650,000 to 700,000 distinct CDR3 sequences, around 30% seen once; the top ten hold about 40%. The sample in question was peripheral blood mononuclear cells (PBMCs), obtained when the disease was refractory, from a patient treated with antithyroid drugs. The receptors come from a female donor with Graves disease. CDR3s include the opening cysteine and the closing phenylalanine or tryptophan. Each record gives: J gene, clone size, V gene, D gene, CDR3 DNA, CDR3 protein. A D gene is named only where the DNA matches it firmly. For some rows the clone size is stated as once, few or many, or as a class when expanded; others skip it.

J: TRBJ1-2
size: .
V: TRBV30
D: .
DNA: TGTGCCTGGAGGGAGGATAGCTATGGCTACACCTTC
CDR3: CAWREDSYGYTF

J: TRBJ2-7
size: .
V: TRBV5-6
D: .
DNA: TGTGCCAGCAGCCCCCCTGGTCGCCCAGTCCACGAGCAGTACTTC
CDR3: CASSPPGRPVHEQYF

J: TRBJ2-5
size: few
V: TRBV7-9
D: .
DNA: TGTGCCAGCAGCCCCAGTGGGGTTTGGGAGACCCAGTACTTC
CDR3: CASSPSGVWETQYF

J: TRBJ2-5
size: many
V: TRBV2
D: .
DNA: TGTGCCAGCACTCCTGGGGGGAGGAGTGGGGAGACCCAGTACTTC
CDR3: CASTPGGRSGETQYF

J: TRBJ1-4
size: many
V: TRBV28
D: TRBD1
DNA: TGTGCCAGCAGTTTATCCACAGGGGGTTATGAAAAACTGTTTTTT
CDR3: CASSLSTGGYEKLFF

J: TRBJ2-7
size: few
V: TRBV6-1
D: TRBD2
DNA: TGTGCCAGCAGTCCCCCCGGACTAGCGGGAGTTGTGTACGAGCGGTACTTC
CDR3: CASSPPGLAGVVYERYF

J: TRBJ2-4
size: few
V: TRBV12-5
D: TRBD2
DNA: TGTGCTAGTGGTTTCCGGGGGGGCCCTAACATTCAGTACTTC
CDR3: CASGFRGGPNIQYF

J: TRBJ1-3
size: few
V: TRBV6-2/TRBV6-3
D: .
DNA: TGTGCCAGCAGTTACTCTAGCCCAGGCTCTGGAAACACCATATATTTT
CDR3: CASSYSSPGSGNTIYF

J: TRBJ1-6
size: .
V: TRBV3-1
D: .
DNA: TGTGCCAGCAGCAACCGGCGGCCCTCACCCCTCCACTTT
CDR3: CASSNRRPSPLHF

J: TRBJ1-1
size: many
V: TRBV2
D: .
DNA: TGTGCCAGCATTTGGGGGAACACTGAAGCTTTCTTT
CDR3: CASIWGNTEAFF

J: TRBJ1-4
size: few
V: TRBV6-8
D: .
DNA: TGTGCCAGCAGCCCAGTGGGTGGGGGGCGCGAAGGACTGTTTTTT
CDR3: CASSPVGGGREGLFF

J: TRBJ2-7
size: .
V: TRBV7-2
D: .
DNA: TGTGCCAGCAGCTTAGAGGCAGGGATCTACGAGCAGTACTTC
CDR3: CASSLEAGIYEQYF

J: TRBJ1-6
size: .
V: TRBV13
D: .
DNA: TGTGCCAGCAGCTTAGGCCCTGGCACCTACAACTCACCCCTCCACTTT
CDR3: CASSLGPGTYNSPLHF

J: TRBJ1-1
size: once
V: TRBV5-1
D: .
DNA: TGCGCCAGCAGCTTGTGGATAACACGGAACACTGAAGCTTTCTTT
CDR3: CASSLWITRNTEAFF

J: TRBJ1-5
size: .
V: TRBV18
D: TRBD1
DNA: TGTGCCAGCTGGACAGGGGGCGCATACCATAGCAATCAGCCCCGGCATTTT
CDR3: CASWTGGAYHSNQPRHF

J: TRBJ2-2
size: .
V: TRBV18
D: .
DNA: TGTGCCAGCTCATCTAAAACCACCGGGGAGCTGTTTTTT
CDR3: CASSSKTTGELFF

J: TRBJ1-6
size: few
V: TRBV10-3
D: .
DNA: TGTGCCATCAGGGAGCAGGGCGCCTATAATTCACCCCTCCACTTT
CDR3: CAIREQGAYNSPLHF

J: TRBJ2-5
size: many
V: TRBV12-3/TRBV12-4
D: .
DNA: TGTGCCAGCAGTTGGGGATCCGGGGAAACAAGTGAGACCCAGTACTTC
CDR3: CASSWGSGETSETQYF

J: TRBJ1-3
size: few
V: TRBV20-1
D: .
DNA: TGCAGTGTCGAGCCCAGGATGAGTGGAAACACCATATATTTT
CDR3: CSVEPRMSGNTIYF

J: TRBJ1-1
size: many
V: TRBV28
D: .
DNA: TGTGCCAGCAGTTTAAAGGTTCTTCGGCGCGACACTGAAGCTTTCTTT
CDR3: CASSLKVLRRDTEAFF

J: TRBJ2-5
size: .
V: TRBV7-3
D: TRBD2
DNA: TGTGCCAGCAGCTTAGATCCCCCCTCCGCGGGAGGATCCCAAGAGACCCAGTACTTC
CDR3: CASSLDPPSAGGSQETQYF

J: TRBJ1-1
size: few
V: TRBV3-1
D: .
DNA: TGTGCCAGCAGCCAACGCGCAGGGAACACTGAAGCTTTCTTT
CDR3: CASSQRAGNTEAFF

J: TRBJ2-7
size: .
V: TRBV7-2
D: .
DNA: TGTGCCAGCAGCTTAGAGGCCGGACTCACCTCTTCCTACGAGCAGTACTTC
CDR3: CASSLEAGLTSSYEQYF

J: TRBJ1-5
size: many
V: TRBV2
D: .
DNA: TGTGCCAGCAGTGAAGTGCGGGGTTTGGAGCCCCAGCATTTT
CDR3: CASSEVRGLEPQHF

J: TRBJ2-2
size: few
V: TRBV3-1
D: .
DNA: TGTGCCAGCAGCCAAATCGAGCGGGAGCTGTTTTTT
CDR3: CASSQIERELFF

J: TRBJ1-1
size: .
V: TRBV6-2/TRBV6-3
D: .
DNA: TGTGCCAGCAGTTACTCGCGGGGGACGGGTGAAGCTTTCTTT
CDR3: CASSYSRGTGEAFF

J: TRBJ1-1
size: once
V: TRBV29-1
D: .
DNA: TGCAGCGCCGGGGGGACCGCGTTTGAAGCTTTCTTT
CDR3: CSAGGTAFEAFF

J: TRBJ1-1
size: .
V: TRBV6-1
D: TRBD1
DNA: TGTGCCAGCAGTGAAGCAGGGGGCTGGCGGACTGAAGCTTTCTTT
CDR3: CASSEAGGWRTEAFF

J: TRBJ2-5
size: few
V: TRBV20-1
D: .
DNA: TGCAGTGCCAGGCCGGGAGTTGTGGAGACCCAGTACTTC
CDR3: CSARPGVVETQYF

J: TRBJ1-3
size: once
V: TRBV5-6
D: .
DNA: TGTGCCAGCAGCTTGTGGGCACGGACAGTAAACACCATATATTTT
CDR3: CASSLWARTVNTIYF

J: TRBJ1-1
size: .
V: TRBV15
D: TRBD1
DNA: TGTGCCACCAGCAGAGGACAGGGGATGAACACTGAAGCTTTCTTT
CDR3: CATSRGQGMNTEAFF

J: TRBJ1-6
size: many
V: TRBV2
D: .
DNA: TGTGCCAGCAGTGGTACAGCCAGATCTTCACCCCTCCACTTT
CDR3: CASSGTARSSPLHF

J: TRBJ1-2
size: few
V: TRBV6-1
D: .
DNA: TGTGCCAGCGGCGGGGGGCGCATTAGTGGCTACACCTTC
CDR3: CASGGGRISGYTF

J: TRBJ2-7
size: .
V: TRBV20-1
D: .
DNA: TGCAGTGCGCGGGACGCCCGGGGCGAGGGGTACGAGCAGTACTTC
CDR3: CSARDARGEGYEQYF

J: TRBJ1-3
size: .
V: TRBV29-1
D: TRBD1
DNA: TGCAGCGTTGAACAGGGGACAGCTGGAAACACCATATATTTT
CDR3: CSVEQGTAGNTIYF

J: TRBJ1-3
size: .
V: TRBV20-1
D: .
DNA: TGCAGTGCAAGGGGGGAATCCTCTGGAAACACCATATATTTT
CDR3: CSARGESSGNTIYF

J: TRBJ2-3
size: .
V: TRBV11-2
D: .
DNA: TGTGCCAGCAGAAACTTGGCAGATACGCAGTATTTT
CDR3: CASRNLADTQYF

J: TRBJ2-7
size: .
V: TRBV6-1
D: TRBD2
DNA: TGTGCCAGCAGTCCCCTAGCGGTGGGCGACTACGAGCAGTACTTC
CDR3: CASSPLAVGDYEQYF

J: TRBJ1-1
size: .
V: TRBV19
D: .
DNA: TGTGCCAGTAAAAGGGAAAGTAGTGAAGCTTTCTTT
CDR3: CASKRESSEAFF

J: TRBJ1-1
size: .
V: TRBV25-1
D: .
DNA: TGTGCCAGCATAGGACATCCGAACACTGAAGCTTTCTTT
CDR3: CASIGHPNTEAFF

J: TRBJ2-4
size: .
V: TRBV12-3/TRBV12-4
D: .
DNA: TGTGCCAGCAGTTCCACGGGCCGAGCTCCGAACATTCAGTACTTC
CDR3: CASSSTGRAPNIQYF

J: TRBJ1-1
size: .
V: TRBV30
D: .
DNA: TGTGCCTGGACAGCTACCATGAACACTGAAGCTTTCTTT
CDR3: CAWTATMNTEAFF

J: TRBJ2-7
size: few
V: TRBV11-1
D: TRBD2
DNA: TGTGCCAGCAGCGACACACTAGCGGGAGGGCTCTACGAGCAGTACTTC
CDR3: CASSDTLAGGLYEQYF

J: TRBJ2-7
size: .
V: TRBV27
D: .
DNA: TGTGCCAGCAGTTTCGGTCTCGGATCCCTCGAGCAGTACTTC
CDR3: CASSFGLGSLEQYF

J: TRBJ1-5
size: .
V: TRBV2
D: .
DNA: TGTGCCAGCAATCGGGAGAGGTCAAATCAGCCCCAGCATTTT
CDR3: CASNRERSNQPQHF

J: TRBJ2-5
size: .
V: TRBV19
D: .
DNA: TGTGCCAGTAGTATTATATCCGTCGGGAGCGTACAAGAGACCCAGTACTTC
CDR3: CASSIISVGSVQETQYF

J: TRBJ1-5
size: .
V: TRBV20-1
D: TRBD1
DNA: TGCAGTGCTAGGGACAGGGAATGGGGGGGACAGCCCCAGCATTTT
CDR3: CSARDREWGGQPQHF

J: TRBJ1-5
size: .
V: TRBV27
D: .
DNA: TGTGCCAGCAGGTCTAAGGGGCAGGGAGTTAATAGCAATCAGCCCCAGCATTTT
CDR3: CASRSKGQGVNSNQPQHF

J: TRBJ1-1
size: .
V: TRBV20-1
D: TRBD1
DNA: TGCAGTGCTAGGCCGGGACAGGTGGCTTCTAGTGAAGCTTTCTTT
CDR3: CSARPGQVASSEAFF

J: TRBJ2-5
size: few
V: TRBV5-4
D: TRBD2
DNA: TGTGCCAGCAGCTCCGGACTAGCGGGAGATGTGGAGACCCAGTACTTC
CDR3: CASSSGLAGDVETQYF

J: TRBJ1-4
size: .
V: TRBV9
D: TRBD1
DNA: TGTGCCAGCAGCGTTGGGAGACAGGGGGAAAAACTGTTTTTT
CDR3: CASSVGRQGEKLFF